The 29 T cell receptor beta chains reported below all come from one sample, sequenced in a study of identical twins. TCRdb re-called the 5' RACE reads with MiXCR, one entry per CDR3 protein. The sample has 200,000 to 250,000 distinct CDR3 sequences, roughly 13% seen once. The material sequenced was memory (CD45RO+) T cells sorted from blood. These TCRs come from a woman under 30 in good health.

At least ten counts were recorded for this clonotype. The chain employs TRBV30 and TRBJ2-7; 7 nucleotides line up with TRBD2. This CDR3 comprises 12 residues. Germline values: CDR1 GTSNPN, CDR2 SVGIG (reference sequence). V lost 2 bases, J lost 6 bases, and 4 bases stayed unmatched. The CDR3 protein is CAWSTSAREQYF. In nucleotides, the CDR3 is TGTGCCTGGAGTACTAGCGCTCGCGAGCAGTACTTC.

This chain connects TRBV6-1 to TRBJ2-5; D remains ambiguous. This CDR3 has 13 amino acids. Germline V gene lookup returns CDR1 MNHNS and CDR2 SASEGT. V lost 9 bases to trimming and J lost 3 bases, with 14 bases between them. CDR3 protein: CASAGGPKETQYF. CDR3 bases: TGTGCCAGTGCTGGTGGGCCGAAAGAGACCCAGTACTTC.

V and J are TRBV4-1 and TRBJ2-3; 13 nucleotides match TRBD2. The CDR3 is 21 residues long. V was clipped by 2 bases and J by 2 bases; unmatched bases: 16. Germline CDR1 MGHRA, CDR2 YSYEKL. CDR3 in DNA: TGCGCCAGCAGCCAACCTCCTCTAACTAGCGGGGGGGCTGGATCCACAGATACGCAGTATTTT. Amino acid sequence: CASSQPPLTSGGAGSTDTQYF.

In this sample, this clonotype turned up a few times. The chain joins TRBV20-1 to TRBJ2-1; D is possibly TRBD1 or TRBD2 (5 bases each). The germline V gene encodes CDR1 DFQATT and CDR2 SNEGSKA (reference sequence). Trimming pared 5 bases from V and 2 bases from J, leaving 19 bases between. The CDR3 extends over 16 amino acids. CDR3 coding DNA: TGCAGTGCTCCCCTACTGCCTGGGACGCCCTACAATGAGCAGTTCTTC. Translating it yields CSAPLLPGTPYNEQFF.

The chain has TRBV18 and TRBJ2-7; TRBD2 is a possible D gene (5 bases). V was trimmed by 3 bases and J by 7 bases, leaving 10 bases between them. The CDR3 totals 12 residues. Germline CDR1 and CDR2: KGHSH and LQKENI. Here the CDR3 reads CASSPRPGEQYF. CDR3 nucleotide sequence: TGTGCCAGCTCACCGAGACCGGGGGAGCAGTACTTC.

This clonotype has a handful of counts. The rearrangement uses TRBV4-2 and TRBJ2-3; D perhaps matches TRBD2 (7 bases). Germline CDR1 is LGHNA and CDR2 is YNFKEQ. Trimming removed 9 bases at V and 2 bases at J, with 24 bases between. The CDR3 runs to 17 residues. CDR3 loop: CASARDGGPLSTDTQYF. The CDR3, as DNA: TGTGCCAGTGCCCGGGACGGGGGGCCTCTATCCACAGATACGCAGTATTTT.

This clonotype was picked up many times. V usage is TRBV20-1 and J usage is TRBJ1-3; no clear D gene. Trimming left V 3 bases short and J 2 bases short, with 8 bases between. Germline V gene sequence: CDR1 DFQATT, CDR2 SNEGSKA (reference sequence). The CDR3 runs 13 residues. The CDR3 region has the DNA TGCAGTGCTAGGAATGGACCTGGAAACACCATATATTTT. Amino acid sequence: CSARNGPGNTIYF.

The chain has TRBV7-2 and TRBJ1-2, with D unclear. The CDR3 has 12 amino acids. CDR1 and CDR2 from the germline V gene are SGHTA and FQGNSA. V was trimmed by 4 bases and J by 1 base, leaving 4 bases between them. The CDR3 sequence: CASSSLNYGYTF. CDR3 nucleotides: TGTGCCAGCAGCTCGCTTAACTATGGCTACACCTTC.

The chain is built from TRBV11-2 and TRBJ1-1; weak D call: TRBD1 (5 bases). Germline V gene lookup returns CDR1 SGHAT and CDR2 FQNNGV. The CDR3 is 11 amino acids. The V end was cut by 5 bases, the J end by 7 bases, with 8 bases between. The DNA for the CDR3 is TGTGCCAGCAGCCCTCAGGGTGAAGCTTTCTTT. Its translation is CASSPQGEAFF.

This clonotype was observed many times. V is TRBV5-1 and J is TRBJ2-1; 11 nucleotides match TRBD1. Germline V lookup: CDR1 SGHRS, CDR2 YFSETQ. Trimming cost V 4 bases and J 6 bases; bases outside gene matches: 9. CDR3 length: 16 residues. CDR3 coding DNA: TGCGCCAGCAGCACCGGACAGGGGGCTGTCTTCAATGAGCAGTTCTTC. Its translation is CASSTGQGAVFNEQFF.

This clonotype was seen repeatedly, ten times or more. The chain joins TRBV12-3 or TRBV12-4 to TRBJ2-1; no clear D gene. CDR3 length: 13 amino acids. V was pared by 2 bases and J by 5 bases, with 7 bases between. The CDR3 bases are TGTGCCAGCAGTTTAACCTTCCACAATGAGCAGTTCTTC. Translation gives CASSLTFHNEQFF.

The table lists this clonotype with a few counts. The V call is TRBV2, the J call TRBJ2-3; D is undetermined. Trimming cost V 7 bases and J 6 bases, with 8 bases left between them. The germline V gene encodes CDR1 SNHLY and CDR2 FYNNEI. The CDR3 sequence is 11 residues long. CDR3: CASTFTDTQYF. CDR3 in DNA: TGTGCCAGCACTTTCACGGATACGCAGTATTTT.

The rearrangement links TRBV11-3 to TRBJ2-5; no reliable D call. In germline, CDR1 is SGHNT, CDR2 YENEEA. CDR3 length equals 13 residues. Trimming left V 3 bases short and J 2 bases short, with 7 bases between. The CDR3 DNA reads TGTGCCAGCAGCTTCAACGAACAAGAGACCCAGTACTTC. Translating gives CASSFNEQETQYF.

V usage is TRBV5-5 and J usage is TRBJ2-3, with 9 bases that match TRBD1. Germline values: CDR1 SGHKS, CDR2 YYEKEE (reference sequence). The CDR3 loop spans 16 amino acids. The junction had 5 bases not matched to a gene; V was cut back by 0 bases and J by 3 bases. CDR3 sequence (DNA): TGTGCCAGCAGCTTGGGGGGGGGACAGGGAACAGATACGCAGTATTTT. This sequence encodes CASSLGGGQGTDTQYF.

This clonotype has only a few counts. The chain uses TRBV12-3 or TRBV12-4 and TRBJ2-7; D remains ambiguous. The CDR3 is 16 amino acids. V gave up 5 bases and J gave up 2 bases, with 19 bases separating them. In DNA form, the CDR3 reads TGTGCCAGCAGTCCCGGATTGGGCGGATACCCCTACGAGCAGTACTTC. Translating it yields CASSPGLGGYPYEQYF.

There are many counts of this clonotype. The chain links TRBV5-1 to TRBJ2-1, with 15 nucleotides matching TRBD2. Per the germline V gene, CDR1 is SGHRS and CDR2 is YFSETQ. This CDR3 region has 18 residues. The trim removed 3 bases at V and 2 bases at J, leaving 6 bases unmatched. CDR3 bases: TGCGCCAGCAGCTCCGGGACTAGCGGGAGGCCCACCTACAATGAGCAGTTCTTC. It translates to CASSSGTSGRPTYNEQFF. Based on the CDR3 plus reference TRBV5-1 and TRBJ2-1, the full variable domain is KAGVTQTPRYLIKTRGQQVTLSCSPISGHRSVSWYQQTPGQGLQFLFEYFSETQRNKGNFPGRFSGRQFSNSRSEMNVSTLELGDSALYLCASSSGTSGRPTYNEQFFGPGTRLTVL.

DNA of the CDR3: TGTGCCAGCAGTTCAAACCAGGGTACTGGGGCCAACGTCCTGACTTTC. Amino acids: CASSSNQGTGANVLTF. The chain has TRBV13 and TRBJ2-6, with TRBD1 as a possible D gene (5 bases). This CDR3 comprises 16 residues. The V and J ends lost 6 bases and 2 bases respectively, with 14 bases between them. Germline CDR1 is PRHDT and CDR2 is FYEKMQ (reference sequence).

The table lists this clonotype with a few counts. V is TRBV29-1 and J is TRBJ2-3, with 7 nucleotides matching TRBD2. V was pared by 7 bases and J by 1 base, with 14 bases of the junction left unmatched. Germline V gene sequence: CDR1 SQVTM, CDR2 ANQGSEA. The CDR3 runs 16 residues. CDR3 coding DNA: TGCAGCGCCCTTGGCGGGCTAGCGGCCGGCACAGATACGCAGTATTTT. Residues: CSALGGLAAGTDTQYF.

This chain joins TRBV18 and TRBJ2-7, with 9 bases lining up with TRBD2. Germline V gene lookup returns CDR1 KGHSH and CDR2 LQKENI. The length of the CDR3 is 16 residues. The V and J ends lost 1 base and 2 bases, in that order; junction bases with no gene match: 6. The CDR3 here is CASSPQRLAETYEQYF. The CDR3 DNA follows: TGTGCCAGCTCACCACAGCGACTAGCGGAGACCTACGAGCAGTACTTC.

This sequence joins TRBV20-1 and TRBJ2-7; 8 positions match TRBD2. The germline gives CDR1 DFQATT, CDR2 SNEGSKA (reference sequence). This CDR3 is 14 amino acids long. V shed 6 bases and J 3 bases; nucleotides not matched to a gene: 10. The chain's CDR3 is CSAATRSGVYEQYF. The CDR3 coding sequence is TGCAGTGCCGCCACCCGTAGCGGGGTCTACGAGCAGTACTTC.

This sequence joins TRBV9 and TRBJ1-4; D is perhaps TRBD1 (6 bases). V shed 4 bases and J shed 4 bases, with 17 bases lying between them. Per the germline V gene, CDR1 is SGDLS and CDR2 is YYNGEE. The CDR3 has 16 amino acids. The CDR3 coding sequence is TGTGCCAGCAGCACGGACAAGGGGGGACTTAATGAAAAACTGTTTTTT. Translating it yields CASSTDKGGLNEKLFF.

Only a few counts were recorded for this clonotype. The chain has TRBV20-1 and TRBJ1-2; no clear D gene. This CDR3 is built from 13 residues. CDR1 DFQATT and CDR2 SNEGSKA come from the germline V gene (reference sequence). Trimming pared 0 bases from V and 4 bases from J, leaving 9 bases between. CDR3 loop: CSARDYRTYGYTF. The CDR3 DNA reads as TGCAGTGCTAGAGATTATAGGACCTATGGCTACACCTTC.

This clonotype rates as medium-sized. V and J are TRBV4-3 and TRBJ2-1, with 11 positions matching TRBD2. Germline values: CDR1 LGHNA, CDR2 YSLEER. The CDR3 covers 15 residues. V trimming: 3 bases; J trimming: 7 bases; junction bases outside the gene matches: 5. CDR3 protein: CASSQTSGNWNEQFF. In nucleotides, the CDR3 is TGCGCCAGCAGCCAGACTAGCGGGAATTGGAATGAGCAGTTCTTC.

The V and J genes are TRBV14 and TRBJ2-5, with a tentative D call TRBD1 (6 bases). Germline lookup yields CDR1 SGHDN and CDR2 FVKESK. Trimming shortened V by 5 bases and J by 5 bases, and 15 bases separated the two germline ends. The CDR3 has 14 amino acids. The CDR3 sequence: CASSLTGVTETQYF. The CDR3 nucleotides read TGTGCCAGCAGCTTGACAGGCGTGACGGAGACCCAGTACTTC.

This clonotype came up a few times. J is TRBJ1-5 and V is TRBV12-3 or TRBV12-4, with TRBD1 as a possible D gene (5 bases). This CDR3 region has 13 residues. V dropped 1 base and J dropped 6 bases, with 7 bases sitting between them. Here the CDR3 reads CASSLGGRQPQHF. As DNA, the CDR3 is TGTGCCAGCAGTTTAGGGGGCCGTCAGCCCCAGCATTTT.

This chain connects TRBV4-2 to TRBJ2-5, with D possibly TRBD2 on 5 matching bases. CDR3 length equals 17 residues. Germline-derived CDR1 and CDR2 are LGHNA and YNFKEQ. V lost 2 bases, J lost 1 base, and 17 bases lay in between. CDR3 region: CASSQFFQAVGQETQYF. As DNA, the CDR3 is TGTGCCAGCAGCCAATTCTTCCAAGCGGTGGGCCAAGAGACCCAGTACTTC.

This clonotype has just a few counts. This chain uses TRBV15 with TRBJ2-2; D is undetermined. V was trimmed by 6 bases and J by 0 bases, leaving 8 bases between them. Germline V gene data show CDR1 as LNHNV and CDR2 as YYDKDF (reference sequence). The CDR3 is made up of 14 amino acids. The DNA for the CDR3 is TGTGCCACCAGGTCTGGGGCGAACACCGGGGAGCTGTTTTTT. The encoded protein is CATRSGANTGELFF.

This clonotype was counted only a few times. The V call is TRBV7-6, the J call TRBJ2-5, with D possibly being TRBD1 or TRBD2 (6 bases each). The CDR3 is made up of 14 amino acids. The V gene lost 4 bases and the J gene lost 4 bases, with 13 bases spanning the gap. Looked up from germline, CDR1 is SGHVS and CDR2 is FNYEAQ. CDR3 amino acids: CASSWSRGGETQYF. CDR3 in DNA: TGTGCCAGCAGCTGGAGCAGGGGAGGAGAGACCCAGTACTTC.

The sample holds many counts of this clonotype. V and J are TRBV29-1 and TRBJ1-1; tentative D call: TRBD1 (5 bases). CDR1 SQVTM and CDR2 ANQGSEA come from the germline V gene. The ends were cut back, 4 bases at V and 8 bases at J, with 14 bases in the middle. The CDR3 is made up of 12 amino acids. CDR3 amino acids: CSVVRGQGEAFF. The CDR3 DNA is TGCAGCGTTGTTCGAGGGCAGGGAGAAGCTTTCTTT.